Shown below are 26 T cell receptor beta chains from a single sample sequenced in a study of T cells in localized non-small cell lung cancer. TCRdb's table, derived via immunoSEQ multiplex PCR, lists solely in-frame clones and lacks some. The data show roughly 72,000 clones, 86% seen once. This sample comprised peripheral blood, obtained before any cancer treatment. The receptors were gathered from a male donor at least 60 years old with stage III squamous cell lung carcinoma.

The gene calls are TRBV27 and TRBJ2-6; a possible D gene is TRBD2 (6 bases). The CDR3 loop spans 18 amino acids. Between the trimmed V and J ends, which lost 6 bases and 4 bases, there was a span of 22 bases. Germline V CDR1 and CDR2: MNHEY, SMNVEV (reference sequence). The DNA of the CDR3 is TGTGCCAGCAGGCCCGAAGCCAGGAGGGGCGGAGGGGCCAACGTCCTGACTTTC. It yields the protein CASRPEARRGGGANVLTF.

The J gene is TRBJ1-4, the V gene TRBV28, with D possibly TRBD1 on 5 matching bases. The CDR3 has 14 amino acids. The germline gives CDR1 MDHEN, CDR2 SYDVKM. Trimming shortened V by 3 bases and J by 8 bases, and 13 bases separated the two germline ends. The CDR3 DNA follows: TGTGCCAGCAGTTTGGGGCCGCTGAAGGAAAAACTGTTTTTT. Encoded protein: CASSLGPLKEKLFF. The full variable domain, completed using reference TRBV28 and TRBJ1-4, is DVKVTQSSRYLVKRTGEKVFLECVQDMDHENMFWYRQDPGLGLRLIYFSYDVKMKEKGDIPEGYSVSREKKERFSLILESASTNQTSMYLCASSLGPLKEKLFFGSGTQLSVL.

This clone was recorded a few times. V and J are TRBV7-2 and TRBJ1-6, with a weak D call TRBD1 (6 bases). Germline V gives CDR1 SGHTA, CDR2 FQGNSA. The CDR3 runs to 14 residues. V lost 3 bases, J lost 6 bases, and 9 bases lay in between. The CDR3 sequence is CASSFRQANSPLHF. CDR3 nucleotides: TGTGCCAGCAGCTTTCGACAGGCTAATTCACCCCTCCACTTT.

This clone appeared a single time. CDR3 protein: CASSRDQGSYNEQFF. The CDR3 DNA reads as TGTGCCAGCAGTAGGGATCAGGGCTCCTACAATGAGCAGTTCTTC. The V gene is TRBV28, the J gene TRBJ2-1, with D perhaps matching TRBD1 (5 bases). V lost 5 bases, J lost 0 bases, and 11 bases lay in between. Germline assignment: CDR1 MDHEN and CDR2 SYDVKM. CDR3 size: 15 residues.

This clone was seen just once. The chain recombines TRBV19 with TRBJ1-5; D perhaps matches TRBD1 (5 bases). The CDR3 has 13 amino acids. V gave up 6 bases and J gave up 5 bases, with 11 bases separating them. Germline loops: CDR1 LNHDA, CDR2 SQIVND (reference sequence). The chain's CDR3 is CASRVEGHQPQHF. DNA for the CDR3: TGTGCCAGTAGAGTAGAGGGACATCAGCCCCAGCATTTT.

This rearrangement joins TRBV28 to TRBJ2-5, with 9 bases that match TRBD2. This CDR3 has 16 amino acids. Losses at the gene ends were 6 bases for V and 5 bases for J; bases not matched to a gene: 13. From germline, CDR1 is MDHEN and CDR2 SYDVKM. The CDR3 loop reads CASSRRWRGGRETQYF. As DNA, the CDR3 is TGTGCCAGCAGCAGGCGGTGGCGGGGGGGCAGGGAGACCCAGTACTTC.

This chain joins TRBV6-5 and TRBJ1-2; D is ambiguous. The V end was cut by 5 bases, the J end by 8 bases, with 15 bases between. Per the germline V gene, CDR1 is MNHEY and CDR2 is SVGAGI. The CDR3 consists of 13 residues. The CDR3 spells CASSDRKLSGYTF. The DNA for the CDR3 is TGTGCCAGCAGTGATCGCAAGTTGAGCGGCTACACCTTC.

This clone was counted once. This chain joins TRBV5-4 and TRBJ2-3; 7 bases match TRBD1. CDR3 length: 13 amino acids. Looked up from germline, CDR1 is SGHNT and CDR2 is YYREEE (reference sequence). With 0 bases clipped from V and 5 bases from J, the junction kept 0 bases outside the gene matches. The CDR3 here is CASSLAGGDTQYF. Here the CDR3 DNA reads TGTGCCAGCAGCTTGGCAGGGGGAGATACGCAGTATTTT.

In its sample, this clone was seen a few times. CDR3: CASSLARGSTGAYEQYF. The CDR3 coding sequence is TGTGCCAGCAGCTTAGCGCGGGGGTCGACAGGAGCCTACGAGCAGTACTTC. This chain uses TRBV7-2 with TRBJ2-7; possible D gene TRBD2, 7 bases. CDR1 SGHTA and CDR2 FQGNSA come from the germline V gene. This CDR3 spans 17 amino acids. Trimming removed 0 bases from V and 2 bases from J, with 17 bases in between.

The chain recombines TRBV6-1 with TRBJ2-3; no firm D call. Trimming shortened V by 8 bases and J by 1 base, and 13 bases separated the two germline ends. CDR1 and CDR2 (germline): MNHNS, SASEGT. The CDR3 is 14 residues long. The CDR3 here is CASHWARGTDTQYF. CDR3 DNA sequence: TGTGCCAGCCACTGGGCCCGGGGCACAGATACGCAGTATTTT.

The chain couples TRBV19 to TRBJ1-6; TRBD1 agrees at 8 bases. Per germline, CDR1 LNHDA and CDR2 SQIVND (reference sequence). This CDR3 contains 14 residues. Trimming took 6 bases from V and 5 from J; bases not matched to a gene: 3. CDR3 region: CASRSTGDNSPLHF. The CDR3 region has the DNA TGTGCCAGTAGGTCGACAGGGGATAATTCACCCCTCCACTTT.

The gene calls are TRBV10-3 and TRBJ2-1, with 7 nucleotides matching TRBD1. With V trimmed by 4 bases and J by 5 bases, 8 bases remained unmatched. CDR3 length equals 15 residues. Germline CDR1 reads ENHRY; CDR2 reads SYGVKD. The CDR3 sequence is CAISGSGQRNNEQFF. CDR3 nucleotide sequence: TGTGCCATCAGTGGATCGGGACAGAGAAACAATGAGCAGTTCTTC.

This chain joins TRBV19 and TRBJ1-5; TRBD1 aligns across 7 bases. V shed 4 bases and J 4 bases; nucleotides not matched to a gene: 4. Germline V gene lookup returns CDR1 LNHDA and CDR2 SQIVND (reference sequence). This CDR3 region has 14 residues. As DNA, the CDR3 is TGTGCCAGTAGTACACGACAGGGAAATCAGCCCCAGCATTTT. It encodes CASSTRQGNQPQHF.

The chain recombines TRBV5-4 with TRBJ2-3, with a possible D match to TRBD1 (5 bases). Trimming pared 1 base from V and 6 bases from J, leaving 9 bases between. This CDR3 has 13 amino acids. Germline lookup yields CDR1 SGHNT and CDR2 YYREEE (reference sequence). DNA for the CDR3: TGTGCCAGCAGCTTGAAAGGGGTGGATACGCAGTATTTT. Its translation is CASSLKGVDTQYF.

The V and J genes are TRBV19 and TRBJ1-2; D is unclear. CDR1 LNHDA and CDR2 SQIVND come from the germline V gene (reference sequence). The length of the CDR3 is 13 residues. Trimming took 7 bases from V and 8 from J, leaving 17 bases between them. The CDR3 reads CASNNLGSKGYTF. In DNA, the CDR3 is TGTGCCAGTAACAACCTTGGGTCCAAGGGCTACACCTTC.

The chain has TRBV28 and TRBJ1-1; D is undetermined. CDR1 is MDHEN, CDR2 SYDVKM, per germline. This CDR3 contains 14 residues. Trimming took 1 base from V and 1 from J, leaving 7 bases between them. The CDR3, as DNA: TGTGCCAGCAGTTTATCCGTCCGGAACACTGAAGCTTTCTTT. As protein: CASSLSVRNTEAFF.

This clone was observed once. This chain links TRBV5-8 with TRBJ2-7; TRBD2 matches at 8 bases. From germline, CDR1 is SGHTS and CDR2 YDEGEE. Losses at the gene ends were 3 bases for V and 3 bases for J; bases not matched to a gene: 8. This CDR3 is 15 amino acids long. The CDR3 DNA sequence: TGTGCCAGCAGCTCCAGGGTTAGCGGGATCTACGAGCAGTACTTC. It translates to CASSSRVSGIYEQYF.

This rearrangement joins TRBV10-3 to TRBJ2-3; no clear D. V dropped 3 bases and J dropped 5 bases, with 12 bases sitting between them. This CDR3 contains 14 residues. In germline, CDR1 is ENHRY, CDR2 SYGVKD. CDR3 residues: CAISDGLIQDTQYF. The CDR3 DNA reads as TGTGCCATCAGTGATGGATTAATCCAAGATACGCAGTATTTT.

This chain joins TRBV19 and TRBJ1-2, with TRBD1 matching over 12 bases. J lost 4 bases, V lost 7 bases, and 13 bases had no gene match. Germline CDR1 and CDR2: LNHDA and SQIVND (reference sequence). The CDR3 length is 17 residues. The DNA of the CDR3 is TGTGCCAGTAAGGGGACAGGGGGCGCGAAGACTTTCTATGGCTACACCTTC. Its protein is CASKGTGGAKTFYGYTF. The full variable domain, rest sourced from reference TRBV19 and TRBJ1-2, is DGGITQSPKYLFRKEGQNVTLSCEQNLNHDAMYWYRQDPGQGLRLIYYSQIVNDFQKGDIAEGYSVSREKKESFPLTVTSAQKNPTAFYLCASKGTGGAKTFYGYTFGSGTRLTVV.

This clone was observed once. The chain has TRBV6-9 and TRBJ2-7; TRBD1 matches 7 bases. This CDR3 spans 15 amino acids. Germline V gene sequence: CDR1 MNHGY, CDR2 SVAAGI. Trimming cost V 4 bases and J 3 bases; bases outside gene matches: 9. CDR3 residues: CASSSTGMAIYEQYF. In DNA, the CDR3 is TGTGCCAGCAGTTCGACAGGGATGGCGATCTACGAGCAGTACTTC.

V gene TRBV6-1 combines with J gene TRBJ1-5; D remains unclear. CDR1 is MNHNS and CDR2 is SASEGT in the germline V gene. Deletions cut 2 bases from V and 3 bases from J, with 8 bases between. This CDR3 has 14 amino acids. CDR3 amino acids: CASSESDANQPQHF. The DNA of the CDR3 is TGTGCCAGCAGTGAATCCGACGCCAATCAGCCCCAGCATTTT.

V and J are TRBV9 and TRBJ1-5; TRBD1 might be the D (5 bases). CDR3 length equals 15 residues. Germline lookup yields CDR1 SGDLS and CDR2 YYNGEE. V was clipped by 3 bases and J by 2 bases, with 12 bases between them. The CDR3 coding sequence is TGTGCCAGCAGCGCTGCAACAGGCCGCAATCAGCCCCAGCATTTT. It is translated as CASSAATGRNQPQHF.

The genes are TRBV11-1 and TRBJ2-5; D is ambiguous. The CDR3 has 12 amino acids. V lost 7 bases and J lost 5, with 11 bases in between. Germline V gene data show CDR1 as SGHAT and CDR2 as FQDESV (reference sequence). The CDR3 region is CASKAQSETQYF. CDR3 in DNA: TGTGCCAGCAAAGCCCAATCGGAGACCCAGTACTTC.

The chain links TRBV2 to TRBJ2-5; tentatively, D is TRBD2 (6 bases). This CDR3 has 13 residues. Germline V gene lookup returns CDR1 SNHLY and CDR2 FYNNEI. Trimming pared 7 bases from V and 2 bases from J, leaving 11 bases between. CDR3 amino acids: CASNRRVQETQYF. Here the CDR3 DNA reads TGTGCCAGCAACAGGAGGGTTCAAGAGACCCAGTACTTC.

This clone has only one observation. The CDR3 reads CASSEGRGASNQPQHF. CDR3 nucleotide sequence: TGTGCCAGCAGTGAAGGTAGAGGGGCCAGCAATCAGCCCCAGCATTTT. This chain connects TRBV2 to TRBJ1-5; D may be TRBD1 (5 bases). Germline-derived CDR1 and CDR2 are SNHLY and FYNNEI. Trimming took 1 base from V and 1 from J, leaving 11 bases between them. This CDR3 spans 16 amino acids.

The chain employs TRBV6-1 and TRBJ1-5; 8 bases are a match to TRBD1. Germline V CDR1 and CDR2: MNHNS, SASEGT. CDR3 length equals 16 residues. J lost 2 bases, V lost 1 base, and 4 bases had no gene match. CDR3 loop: CASSEVVDRGNQPQHF. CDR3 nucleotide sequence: TGTGCCAGCAGTGAAGTGGTGGACAGGGGCAATCAGCCCCAGCATTTT.